The 24 T cell receptor beta chains below come from one sample, sequenced in a study of T cell responses to AZD1222 COVID-19 vaccine. Libraries were prepared by immunoSEQ multiplex PCR; TCRdb keeps only in-frame clonotypes and omits some of them. This table has more than 120,000 clones, 70% to 90% appearing once. Material: peripheral blood, obtained 28 days after the second AZD1222 dose. These receptors came from an adult who received the AZD1222 COVID-19 vaccine.

This chain links TRBV5-1 with TRBJ1-3; no firm D call. Trimming pared 2 bases from V and 0 bases from J, leaving 15 bases between. From germline, CDR1 is SGHRS and CDR2 YFSETQ. The CDR3 totals 17 residues. CDR3 sequence reads: CASSFTAASISGNTIYF. Written as DNA, the CDR3 is TGCGCCAGCAGCTTTACAGCCGCATCGATCTCTGGAAACACCATATATTTT.

The chain has TRBV2 and TRBJ2-5; D is possibly TRBD1 (5 bases). The CDR3 has 14 residues. Germline V gene data show CDR1 as SNHLY and CDR2 as FYNNEI. V lost 7 bases to trimming and J lost 0 bases, with 12 bases between them. The CDR3: CASIRSGYQETQYF. The CDR3 DNA follows: TGTGCCAGCATCCGGTCAGGGTACCAAGAGACCCAGTACTTC.

This clone came up a few times. The chain joins TRBV6-5 to TRBJ1-5; D remains unclear. The germline CDR1 and CDR2 sequences are MNHEY and SVGAGI. Trimming took off 0 bases at V and 0 bases at J, with 6 bases between the two ends. The CDR3 is 15 amino acids. CDR3 nucleotides: TGTGCCAGCAGTTACTCGGGCGTTAGCAATCAGCCCCAGCATTTT. Residues: CASSYSGVSNQPQHF.

This clone appeared once. V is TRBV6-5 and J is TRBJ1-2; no clear D gene. V lost 8 bases and J lost 4, with 20 bases in between. CDR1 MNHEY and CDR2 SVGAGI come from the germline V gene. The CDR3 sequence is 15 residues long. CDR3 loop: CASATPPPTLYGYTF. CDR3 bases: TGTGCCAGCGCCACGCCGCCACCAACTCTCTATGGCTACACCTTC.

This clone was counted between two and nine times. The chain uses TRBV5-6 and TRBJ2-1; 9 bases map to TRBD2. Germline V gene lookup returns CDR1 SGHDT and CDR2 YYEEEE. V was pared by 4 bases and J by 3 bases, with 8 bases of the junction left unmatched. CDR3 length equals 16 residues. The chain's CDR3 is CASSPRTSAFYNEQFF. DNA of the CDR3: TGTGCCAGCAGCCCCCGGACTAGCGCTTTCTACAATGAGCAGTTCTTC. Supplemented by reference TRBV5-6 and TRBJ2-1, the full variable domain reads DAGVTQSPTHLIKTRGQQVTLRCSPKSGHDTVSWYQQALGQGPQFIFQYYEEEERQRGNFPDRFSGHQFPNYSSELNVNALLLGDSALYLCASSPRTSAFYNEQFFGPGTRLTVL.

The chain joins TRBV5-4 to TRBJ2-5; the match to TRBD1 covers 9 bases. Germline V gene data show CDR1 as SGHNT and CDR2 as YYREEE (reference sequence). This CDR3 region has 15 residues. V gave up 4 bases and J gave up 5 bases; unmatched junction bases: 9. CDR3 amino acids: CASSGGTGMWETQYF. CDR3 bases: TGTGCCAGCAGCGGCGGGACAGGGATGTGGGAGACCCAGTACTTC.

This chain connects TRBV4-2 to TRBJ2-2, with 10 bases aligning to TRBD1. Germline V gene data show CDR1 as LGHNA and CDR2 as YNFKEQ. The CDR3 consists of 20 residues. The V gene end was trimmed by 0 bases and the J gene end by 4 bases; junction bases not matched to a gene: 14. The chain's CDR3 is CASSQELRTGGHRGTGELFF. CDR3 sequence (DNA): TGTGCCAGCAGCCAAGAGTTAAGGACAGGGGGACATCGAGGCACCGGGGAGCTGTTTTTT.

The J gene is TRBJ1-2, the V gene TRBV6-2 or TRBV6-3; a possible D gene is TRBD1 (5 bases). This CDR3 spans 12 amino acids. With 4 bases removed from V and 8 bases from J, the gap between germline ends came to 11 bases. Germline V gene lookup returns CDR1 MNHEY and CDR2 SVGEGT. For the CDR3, the DNA is TGTGCCAGCAGTTGGCAGTGGGGCGGCTACACCTTC. Protein: CASSWQWGGYTF.

The chain recombines TRBV6-5 with TRBJ1-6, with D unclear. Germline V gene lookup returns CDR1 MNHEY and CDR2 SVGAGI. Trimming pared 6 bases from V and 6 bases from J, leaving 12 bases between. There are 14 residues in the CDR3. CDR3 nucleotides: TGTGCCAGCAGCTTCGGCGGGTTTAATTCACCCCTCCACTTT. This gives the protein CASSFGGFNSPLHF.

The genes are TRBV11-2 and TRBJ1-1; D is unresolved. Trimming removed 1 base at V and 2 bases at J, with 8 bases between. The CDR3 contains 14 residues. Germline values: CDR1 SGHAT, CDR2 FQNNGV. The CDR3 coding sequence is TGTGCCAGCAGCTTAGCTGCAGGTAACACTGAAGCTTTCTTT. This encodes CASSLAAGNTEAFF.

The gene calls are TRBV18 and TRBJ1-2, with 8 bases identical to TRBD1. CDR1 is KGHSH, CDR2 LQKENI, per germline. Trimming took 0 bases from V and 8 from J; bases not matched to a gene: 5. The CDR3 runs to 14 residues. CDR3 in DNA: TGTGCCAGCTCACCACCGCAGGGGGCAGGGGGCTACACCTTC. Amino acids: CASSPPQGAGGYTF.

CDR3 sequence (DNA): TGTGCCAGTAGGGGCAGGGGAGATGGTGAAGCTTTCTTT. This translates into CASRGRGDGEAFF. This sequence joins TRBV19 and TRBJ1-1; weak D call: TRBD1 (6 bases). The CDR3 is 13 amino acids. Germline V gives CDR1 LNHDA, CDR2 SQIVND (reference sequence). Trimming stripped 6 bases from V and 7 bases from J, with 15 bases between.

This clone came up a few times. This CDR3 reads CATSVRQDSNQPQHF. The CDR3 bases are TGTGCCACCAGCGTGAGACAGGATAGCAATCAGCCCCAGCATTTT. The rearrangement links TRBV15 to TRBJ1-5; weak D call: TRBD1 (6 bases). Per the germline V gene, CDR1 is LNHNV and CDR2 is YYDKDF (reference sequence). The CDR3 totals 15 residues. Trimming removed 5 bases at V and 0 bases at J, with 11 bases between.

The chain joins TRBV2 to TRBJ1-2; D may be TRBD1 (6 bases). Deletions cut 6 bases from V and 8 bases from J, with 22 bases between. Germline V gives CDR1 SNHLY, CDR2 FYNNEI. This CDR3 region has 15 residues. CDR3 nucleotide sequence: TGTGCCAGCAGGAAGCGGGATGTCAGGGGTACCGGCTACACCTTC. Protein sequence: CASRKRDVRGTGYTF. Together with reference TRBV2 and TRBJ1-2, the CDR3 gives the full variable domain: EPEVTQTPSHQVTQMGQEVILRCVPISNHLYFYWYRQILGQKVEFLVSFYNNEISEKSEIFDDQFSVERPDGSNFTLKIRSTKLEDSAMYFCASRKRDVRGTGYTFGSGTRLTVV.

The V call is TRBV5-6, the J call TRBJ1-1, with D hard to call. Trimming removed 5 bases from V and 2 bases from J, with 10 bases in between. CDR1 is SGHDT and CDR2 is YYEEEE in the germline V gene. CDR3 length equals 13 residues. This CDR3 reads CASRVTANTEAFF. The CDR3 coding sequence is TGTGCCAGCAGAGTGACGGCCAACACTGAAGCTTTCTTT.

Only a few counts were recorded for this clone. V is TRBV9 and J is TRBJ1-1; D is perhaps TRBD1 (6 bases). The V end was cut by 4 bases, the J end by 0 bases, with 13 bases between. Germline CDR1 SGDLS, CDR2 YYNGEE. The CDR3 extends over 15 amino acids. The CDR3 region is CASSPRGGLNTEAFF. The CDR3 DNA reads TGTGCCAGCAGCCCAAGGGGGGGGTTGAACACTGAAGCTTTCTTT. Filled out from reference TRBV9 and TRBJ1-1, the complete variable domain reads DSGVTQTPKHLITATGQRVTLRCSPRSGDLSVYWYQQSLDQGLQFLIQYYNGEERAKGNILERFSAQQFPDLHSELNLSSLELGDSALYFCASSPRGGLNTEAFFGQGTRLTVV.

This clone was counted once. V gene TRBV5-1 combines with J gene TRBJ2-5; D not certain. Germline assignment: CDR1 SGHRS and CDR2 YFSETQ. The CDR3 spans 11 residues. Trimming took 7 bases from V and 9 from J, leaving 13 bases between them. This chain's CDR3 is CASGPVEAQYF. The CDR3 nucleotides read TGCGCCAGCGGGCCGGTGGAAGCCCAGTACTTC. Variable domain in full (rest from reference TRBV5-1 and TRBJ2-5): KAGVTQTPRYLIKTRGQQVTLSCSPISGHRSVSWYQQTPGQGLQFLFEYFSETQRNKGNFPGRFSGRQFSNSRSEMNVSTLELGDSALYLCASGPVEAQYFGPGTRLLVL.

The CDR3 DNA follows: TGTGCCAGCAGCTTAGCGGGACTGTTGCCGGGAAACACCATATATTTT. It encodes CASSLAGLLPGNTIYF. The chain carries TRBV7-2 and TRBJ1-3; D is perhaps TRBD1 (5 bases). Between the trimmed V and J ends, which lost 0 bases and 4 bases, there was a span of 13 bases. This CDR3 has 16 residues. Germline V gives CDR1 SGHTA, CDR2 FQGNSA.

The rearrangement uses TRBV30 and TRBJ1-2; perhaps TRBD1 as D (5 bases). The CDR3 extends over 17 amino acids. Germline V lookup: CDR1 GTSNPN, CDR2 SVGIG (reference sequence). The V gene lost 3 bases and the J gene lost 0 bases, with 20 bases spanning the gap. Here the CDR3 DNA reads TGTGCCTGGAGGGGGGGGGACGACGGACTAACTAACTATGGCTACACCTTC. As protein: CAWRGGDDGLTNYGYTF.

J is TRBJ1-3 and V is TRBV6-5, with 7 bases fitting TRBD1. The CDR3 sequence is 14 residues long. CDR1 and CDR2 (germline): MNHEY, SVGAGI. V trimming: 6 bases; J trimming: 3 bases; junction bases outside the gene matches: 5. The CDR3 DNA is TGTGCCAGCAGAGCAGGGGGTAATGGAAACACCATATATTTT. Its protein product is CASRAGGNGNTIYF.

The chain links TRBV5-4 to TRBJ2-5; no clear D gene. Germline CDR1 reads SGHNT; CDR2 reads YYREEE (reference sequence). The CDR3 extends over 14 amino acids. Deletions cut 4 bases from V and 2 bases from J, with 12 bases between. Here the CDR3 DNA reads TGTGCCAGCAGCACGAGGTCGCTTCAAGAGACCCAGTACTTC. The encoded protein is CASSTRSLQETQYF.

This chain links TRBV7-8 with TRBJ2-7; TRBD2 matches 7 bases. CDR3 length equals 16 residues. The J segment lost 5 bases and the V segment lost 4 bases, leaving 14 bases of the junction unmatched. Germline V gene data show CDR1 as SGHVS and CDR2 as FQNEAQ. Here the CDR3 DNA reads TGTGCCAGCAGCTACCCGGGGAGGGCGGTAGTGGACGAGCAGTACTTC. Translated, it gives CASSYPGRAVVDEQYF.

This rearrangement joins TRBV9 to TRBJ1-5; D is unclear. CDR1 SGDLS and CDR2 YYNGEE come from the germline V gene. V was cut by 0 bases and J by 4 bases, with 5 bases left in between. The CDR3 is 13 residues long. The CDR3 region is CASSVDENQPQHF. In DNA form, the CDR3 reads TGTGCCAGCAGCGTAGATGAAAATCAGCCCCAGCATTTT.

The chain combines TRBV7-9 with TRBJ1-2; D ambiguous. The germline V gene encodes CDR1 SEHNR and CDR2 FQNEAQ (reference sequence). The length of the CDR3 is 16 residues. The V gene lost 2 bases and the J gene lost 4 bases, with 17 bases spanning the gap. In nucleotides, the CDR3 is TGTGCCAGCAGCTTAATTCCCGGAGAGCCGACCTATGGCTACACCTTC. This gives the protein CASSLIPGEPTYGYTF.